A single sample gave rise to the 28 T cell receptor beta chains below, sequenced in a study of Tregs in tolerant kidney transplant recipients. Profiled with immunoSEQ multiplex PCR; TCRdb holds only in-frame clones, not every one. Reported are 50,000 to 65,000 clones; the ten largest clones contain about 0.83%. The sample here was CD4+ T cells from blood, taken before the transplant. The receptor source for this set is a human donor who received a combined kidney and bone marrow transplant.

Worth noting for this clone: The CDR3 is cut off 3 residues early in the read; its end comes from the germline J gene. The chain recombines TRBV7-6 with TRBJ1-2, with 10 bases fitting TRBD1. This CDR3 contains 15 residues. The germline CDR1 and CDR2 sequences are SGHVS and FNYEAQ. The CDR3 reads CASSLATGGSGGYTF. CDR3 DNA (partial): TGTGCCAGCAGCTTGGCGACAGGGGGCTCGGGGGGC.

Note on this clone: Read sequence stops 3 residues before the CDR3 end, and the germline J gene provides the missing end. This chain uses TRBV20-1 with TRBJ1-3; 8 bases line up with TRBD1. V lost 4 bases and J lost 4; bases outside the gene matches: 6. The CDR3 consists of 14 residues. Germline CDR1 is DFQATT and CDR2 is SNEGSKA (reference sequence). The CDR3 region is CSATGQGPGNTIYF. Incomplete CDR3 DNA: TGCAGTGCTACAGGACAGGGTCCAGGAAACACC.

With regard to this clone: The CDR3 end falls 3 residues outside the read, so it is completed with the germline J gene. This sequence joins TRBV19 and TRBJ2-3; TRBD2 matches at 7 bases. J lost 2 bases, V lost 6 bases, and 5 bases had no gene match. CDR3 size: 14 residues. The germline gives CDR1 LNHDA, CDR2 SQIVND (reference sequence). CDR3 bases read: TGTGCCAGTAGGGGGCGGGGGTTCACAGATACG. It is translated as CASRGRGFTDT. The whole CDR3 protein reads CASRGRGFTDTQYF.

About this clone: The CDR3 end is not reached by the read, which stops 3 residues before it; the germline J gene fills it in. The chain carries TRBV2 and TRBJ2-1; D is perhaps TRBD2 (6 bases). The CDR3 contains 15 residues. Germline CDR1 is SNHLY and CDR2 is FYNNEI. Trimming took 5 bases from V and 9 from J, leaving 20 bases between them. Here the CDR3 reads CASSKGLQPYGEQFF. The CDR3 DNA, read in part, is TGTGCCAGCAGTAAGGGACTGCAACCTTACGGTGAG.

Notes on this clone: The read falls 3 residues short of the CDR3 end, and the missing part is taken from the germline J gene. The J gene is TRBJ2-7, the V gene TRBV18; 7 positions match TRBD1. CDR3 size: 14 residues. J lost 0 bases, V lost 3 bases, and 2 bases had no gene match. Per the germline V gene, CDR1 is KGHSH and CDR2 is LQKENI. Partial CDR3 DNA: TGTGCCAGCTCACCTAGACAGGGCTCCTACGAG. As protein: CASSPRQGSYE. From start to end, the CDR3 is CASSPRQGSYEQYF.

Of note for this clone: The read terminates 3 residues before the CDR3 end, so the remaining end is supplied by the germline J gene. J is TRBJ2-1 and V is TRBV19; TRBD2 aligns across 7 bases. Germline V gene sequence: CDR1 LNHDA, CDR2 SQIVND (reference sequence). The V and J ends lost 7 bases and 8 bases, in that order; junction bases with no gene match: 14. CDR3 size: 15 residues. CDR3 region: CASTQRGLVPHEQFF. CDR3 bases read: TGTGCCAGTACCCAGAGAGGACTAGTCCCACATGAG.

As for this clone: The read terminates 3 residues ahead of where the CDR3 ends, so the germline J gene completes it. The V gene is TRBV7-6, the J gene TRBJ2-2; possibly TRBD1 for D (5 bases). CDR1 is SGHVS, CDR2 FNYEAQ, per germline. V was clipped by 0 bases and J by 5 bases, with 7 bases between them. The CDR3 covers 14 residues. CDR3: CASSLAGVTGELFF. CDR3 DNA, as far as it was read: TGTGCCAGCAGCTTAGCAGGGGTTACCGGGGAG.

In the case of this clone: The CDR3 end falls 3 residues outside the read, so it is completed with the germline J gene. This chain connects TRBV19 to TRBJ2-5; D gene ambiguous. The CDR3 runs 13 residues. The germline gives CDR1 LNHDA, CDR2 SQIVND (reference sequence). V was pared by 3 bases and J by 7 bases, with 12 bases between. The sequenced part of the CDR3 DNA is TGTGCCAGTAGTATTTCGGAAGGCGGGACC. Its protein product is CASSISEGGT. The whole CDR3 reads CASSISEGGTQYF.

About this clone itself: The CDR3 is cut off 3 residues early in the read; its end comes from the germline J gene. V usage is TRBV6-2 or TRBV6-3 and J usage is TRBJ2-2; no clear D. The CDR3 totals 14 residues. Between the trimmed V and J ends, which lost 5 bases and 3 bases, there was a span of 10 bases. Germline assignment: CDR1 MNHEY and CDR2 SVGEGT. The CDR3 is CASSTLLYTGELFF. Partial CDR3 DNA: TGTGCCAGCAGTACCCTATTATACACCGGGGAG.

Comment on this clone: Read sequence stops 3 residues before the CDR3 end, and the germline J gene provides the missing end. The chain employs TRBV20-1 and TRBJ2-2; possibly TRBD1 for D (5 bases). Looked up from germline, CDR1 is DFQATT and CDR2 is SNEGSKA (reference sequence). CDR3 length equals 14 residues. With 2 bases removed from V and 1 base from J, the gap between germline ends came to 8 bases. CDR3 DNA (partial): TGCAGTGCTAGAAGTAGGGGGAACACCGGGGAG. As protein: CSARSRGNTGE. The entire CDR3 protein reads CSARSRGNTGELFF.

Concerning this clone: The missing CDR3 end, 3 residues past where the read stops, is filled in from the germline J gene. This sequence joins TRBV18 and TRBJ2-7, with a weak D call TRBD2 (6 bases). V was pared by 3 bases and J by 2 bases, with 20 bases between. This CDR3 has 17 amino acids. CDR1 and CDR2 (germline): KGHSH, LQKENI. The CDR3: CASSPDPGLLNPYEQYF. CDR3 DNA, as far as it was read: TGTGCCAGCTCACCGGACCCGGGACTCCTAAACCCCTACGAG.

About this clone: The read terminates 3 residues before the CDR3 end, so the remaining end is supplied by the germline J gene. J is TRBJ1-2 and V is TRBV18, with 7 bases fitting TRBD1. The length of the CDR3 is 13 residues. V gave up 4 bases and J gave up 3 bases; unmatched junction bases: 2. Per germline, CDR1 KGHSH and CDR2 LQKENI. Incomplete CDR3 DNA: TGTGCCAGCTCACGACAGGGTGACTATGGC. It is translated as CASSRQGDYG. The whole CDR3 protein is CASSRQGDYGYTF.

Worth noting for this clone: The CDR3 end falls 3 residues outside the read, so it is completed with the germline J gene. The chain couples TRBV20-1 to TRBJ2-3, with TRBD2 matching over 8 bases. Germline loops: CDR1 DFQATT, CDR2 SNEGSKA (reference sequence). The trim removed 7 bases at V and 1 base at J, leaving 7 bases unmatched. The CDR3 spans 14 residues. The CDR3: CSVIGAGGTDTQYF. The part of the CDR3 DNA that was read is TGCAGTGTAATAGGAGCGGGGGGCACAGATACG.

As for this clone: With the read ending 3 residues before the CDR3 end, the germline J gene is used to fill in that end. J is TRBJ2-2 and V is TRBV19; 10 bases are shared with TRBD1. V shed 7 bases, J shed 6 bases, and the junction held 8 bases outside the gene matches. Germline V gene data show CDR1 as LNHDA and CDR2 as SQIVND (reference sequence). This CDR3 spans 15 amino acids. The part of the CDR3 DNA that was read is TGTGCCAGTACCACGACAGGGGGCTGGGCCGGGGAG. Its translation is CASTTTGGWAGE. In full, the CDR3 reads CASTTTGGWAGELFF. Combining the CDR3 with reference TRBV19 and TRBJ2-2 gives the whole variable domain DGGITQSPKYLFRKEGQNVTLSCEQNLNHDAMYWYRQDPGQGLRLIYYSQIVNDFQKGDIAEGYSVSREKKESFPLTVTSAQKNPTAFYLCASTTTGGWAGELFFGEGSRLTVL.

Details on this clone: The CDR3 goes on 3 residues after the read ends, and that part is filled in from the germline J gene. V usage is TRBV7-9 and J usage is TRBJ1-4; D might be TRBD1 (5 bases). V lost 11 bases, J lost 8 bases, and 18 bases lay in between. This CDR3 has 13 amino acids. Germline V gene sequence: CDR1 SEHNR, CDR2 FQNEAQ (reference sequence). CDR3 amino acids: CAGGAGLGEKLFF. CDR3 bases read: TGTGCCGGCGGGGCAGGGTTGGGGGAAAAA.

Worth noting for this clone: The read gets to within 3 residues of the CDR3 end, and the germline J gene fills in the rest. The rearrangement joins TRBV19 to TRBJ2-5, with a tentative D call TRBD2 (5 bases). CDR3 size: 12 residues. The V gene lost 0 bases and the J gene lost 7 bases, with 6 bases spanning the gap. From germline, CDR1 is LNHDA and CDR2 SQIVND (reference sequence). The CDR3: CASSIDEGTQYF. The sequenced part of the CDR3 DNA is TGTGCCAGTAGTATAGATGAGGGGACC.

To note about this clone: The CDR3 goes on 3 residues after the read ends, and that part is filled in from the germline J gene. This rearrangement joins TRBV29-1 to TRBJ1-2; 9 bases are shared with TRBD1. The CDR3 sequence is 13 residues long. The germline CDR1 and CDR2 sequences are SQVTM and ANQGSEA. V was pared by 7 bases and J by 5 bases, with 8 bases of the junction left unmatched. The CDR3 sequence: CSAHPGTGYGYTF. CDR3 bases read: TGCAGCGCCCACCCCGGGACAGGGTATGGC.

In regard to this clone: The read comes to an end 3 residues before the CDR3 does, leaving the germline J gene to fill in the end. The V and J genes are TRBV6-7 and TRBJ2-4, with TRBD2 matching over 9 bases. TRBV6-7 is annotated as an ORF whose role is uncertain. J gave up 0 bases and V 4 bases, and 4 bases lay outside the gene matches. CDR3 size: 16 residues. CDR3 region: CASSSHSGGAKNIQYF. The covered CDR3 bases are TGTGCCAGCAGTTCCCATAGCGGGGGAGCCAAAAACATT.

A remark on this clone: The CDR3 end is not reached by the read, which stops 3 residues before it; the germline J gene fills it in. The chain combines TRBV5-1 with TRBJ1-1; D is unclear. This CDR3 contains 14 residues. V lost 0 bases, J lost 5 bases, and 11 bases lay in between. The germline gives CDR1 SGHRS, CDR2 YFSETQ. CDR3 protein: CASSLGHGDTEAFF. The CDR3 DNA, read in part, is TGCGCCAGCAGCTTGGGTCACGGGGATACTGAA. Full variable domain (remainder filled in from reference TRBV5-1 and TRBJ1-1): KAGVTQTPRYLIKTRGQQVTLSCSPISGHRSVSWYQQTPGQGLQFLFEYFSETQRNKGNFPGRFSGRQFSNSRSEMNVSTLELGDSALYLCASSLGHGDTEAFFGQGTRLTVV.

About this clone itself: Read coverage stops 3 residues before the CDR3 terminus; the germline J gene supplies the remainder. This rearrangement joins TRBV29-1 to TRBJ1-2; TRBD1 matches 8 bases. CDR1 SQVTM and CDR2 ANQGSEA come from the germline V gene. The CDR3 spans 13 residues. The CDR3 reads CSVTILGQGGYTF. Incomplete CDR3 DNA: TGCAGCGTTACAATCCTAGGACAGGGCGGC.

As for this clone: The read comes to an end 3 residues before the CDR3 does, leaving the germline J gene to fill in the end. The genes are TRBV19 and TRBJ1-2; no clear D. V was pared by 8 bases and J by 5 bases, with 18 bases between. The CDR3 totals 14 residues. Germline V CDR1 and CDR2: LNHDA, SQIVND (reference sequence). The CDR3 region is CASVVSSGPYGYTF. Incomplete CDR3 DNA: TGTGCCAGTGTAGTATCTTCGGGTCCTTATGGC.

About this clone itself: Read coverage stops 3 residues before the CDR3 terminus; the germline J gene supplies the remainder. This sequence joins TRBV5-1 and TRBJ2-4, with TRBD2 identical over 12 bases. CDR1 and CDR2 (germline): SGHRS, YFSETQ. The CDR3 spans 15 residues. Unmatched junction bases numbered 4, after V lost 4 bases and J lost 5 bases. The CDR3 sequence is CASSPSGRGENIQYF. Incomplete CDR3 DNA: TGCGCCAGCAGCCCTAGCGGGAGGGGAGAAAACATT. The full variable domain, its missing parts supplied by reference TRBV5-1 and TRBJ2-4, is KAGVTQTPRYLIKTRGQQVTLSCSPISGHRSVSWYQQTPGQGLQFLFEYFSETQRNKGNFPGRFSGRQFSNSRSEMNVSTLELGDSALYLCASSPSGRGENIQYFGAGTRLSVL.

About this clone itself: Read data end 3 residues before the CDR3 end; the end is taken from the germline J gene. The chain uses TRBV20-1 and TRBJ1-2; 9 nucleotides align to TRBD1. From germline, CDR1 is DFQATT and CDR2 SNEGSKA (reference sequence). V was clipped by 6 bases and J by 3 bases; unmatched bases: 5. This CDR3 is 13 amino acids long. CDR3 DNA (partial): TGCAGTGCACCCGACAGGGGGTACTATGGC. It is translated as CSAPDRGYYG. The complete CDR3 sequence is CSAPDRGYYGYTF.

CDR3 DNA (partial): TGCGCCAGCAGCCCGGGACAGGTTGACACTGAA. This sequence encodes CASSPGQVDTE. The CDR3 as a whole reads CASSPGQVDTEAFF. This chain links TRBV5-1 with TRBJ1-1; TRBD1 matches 8 bases. The read stops 3 residues short of the end of the CDR3; the missing end is completed from the germline J gene. With V trimmed by 4 bases and J by 3 bases, 5 bases remained unmatched. Germline loops: CDR1 SGHRS, CDR2 YFSETQ. The CDR3 sequence is 14 residues long.

A note on this clone: The sequenced fragment ends 3 residues before the CDR3 boundary, so the rest is inferred from the germline J gene. This chain uses TRBV7-2 with TRBJ2-2; no clear D. The CDR3 runs to 15 residues. V gave up 1 base and J gave up 5 bases, with 11 bases separating them. CDR1 is SGHTA and CDR2 is FQGNSA in the germline V gene. The CDR3 bases that were read are TGTGCCAGCAGCTTAGTTGGGCTACAAACCGGGGAG. Translated, it gives CASSLVGLQTGE. The complete CDR3 reads CASSLVGLQTGELFF.

CDR3 DNA (partial): TGTGCCAGCAACCCGCAGGGACTAGCGGGGTCAGATACG. This codes for CASNPQGLAGSDT. The complete CDR3 reads CASNPQGLAGSDTQYF. The V call is TRBV6-2 or TRBV6-3, the J call TRBJ2-3; the match to TRBD2 covers 13 bases. The read ends 3 residues early relative to the CDR3; the germline J gene fills the gap. The CDR3 runs 16 residues. V lost 7 bases and J lost 4; bases outside the gene matches: 8. CDR1 MNHEY and CDR2 SVGEGT come from the germline V gene.

Details on this clone: The read terminates 3 residues before the CDR3 end, so the remaining end is supplied by the germline J gene. The chain combines TRBV7-9 with TRBJ1-2, with 9 bases identical to TRBD1. The CDR3 sequence is 14 residues long. Germline V lookup: CDR1 SEHNR, CDR2 FQNEAQ (reference sequence). CDR3 sequence: CASSTRQGVRGYTF. Incomplete CDR3 DNA: TGTGCCAGCAGCACCCGACAGGGGGTACGGGGC.

Points on this clone: The read stops 3 residues short of the end of the CDR3; the missing end is completed from the germline J gene. The V gene is TRBV7-2, the J gene TRBJ2-1, with TRBD1 identical over 9 bases. The ends lost 5 bases at V and 4 bases at J; junction bases unmatched: 6. The CDR3 is 15 residues long. Germline V gene sequence: CDR1 SGHTA, CDR2 FQGNSA. Partial CDR3 DNA: TGTGCCAGCAGCATTGACAGGGGGACTTACAATGAG. As protein: CASSIDRGTYNE. The CDR3 reads in full as CASSIDRGTYNEQFF.